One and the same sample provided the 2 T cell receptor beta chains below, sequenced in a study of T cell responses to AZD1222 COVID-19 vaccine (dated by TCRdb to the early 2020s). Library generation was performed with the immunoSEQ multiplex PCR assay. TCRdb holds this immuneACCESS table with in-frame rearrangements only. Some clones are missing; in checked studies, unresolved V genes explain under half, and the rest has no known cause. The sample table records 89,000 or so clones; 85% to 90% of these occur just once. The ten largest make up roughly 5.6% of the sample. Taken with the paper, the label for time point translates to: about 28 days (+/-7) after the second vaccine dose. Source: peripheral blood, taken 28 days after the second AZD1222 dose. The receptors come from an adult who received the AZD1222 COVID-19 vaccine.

The CDR3 DNA follows: TGTGCCTGGTCTACTGGGGACGGACAGCCCCAGCATTTT. Translation: CAWSTGDGQPQHF. The rearrangement joins TRBV30 to TRBJ1-5, with D perhaps TRBD1 (5 bases). The V end was cut by 5 bases, the J end by 7 bases, with 15 bases between. The germline V gene encodes CDR1 GTSNPN and CDR2 SVGIG (reference sequence). There are 13 residues in the CDR3.

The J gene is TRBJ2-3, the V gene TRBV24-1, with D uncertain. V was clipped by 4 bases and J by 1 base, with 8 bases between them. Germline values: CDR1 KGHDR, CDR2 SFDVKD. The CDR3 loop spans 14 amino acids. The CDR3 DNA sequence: TGTGCCACCAGTGAGGCAGGCCGCACAGATACGCAGTATTTT. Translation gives CATSEAGRTDTQYF.